This T cell receptor beta chain was identified during a study of cytomegalovirus exposure and HLA in healthy donors. The PCR made use of 60 Vbeta and 13 Jbeta primers. Assay used: immunoSEQ multiplex PCR; TCRdb lists only in-frame clones, some missing. The profile shows 85,000 to 120,000 clones, roughly 71% of them singletons. Findings and limits, study-wide: Later analysis identified a missense DCLRE1C variant that was linked to TCR beta V- and J-gene trimming. A later analysis found that most CMV-associated TCR beta chains appeared HLA-restricted. Sequencing artifact likely explains a cluster of highly shared sequence variants.

Concerning this clone itself: Its antigen remains unidentified.

Healthy bone marrow donors supplied every sample. The germline CDR1 and CDR2 sequences are MDHEN and SYDVKM. The V and J ends lost 1 base and 1 base respectively, with 17 bases between them. The CDR3 spans 17 residues. The sequenced sample was PBMCs. The source is a male donor in good health and CMV-seropositive. The chain recombines TRBV28 with TRBJ2-7; perhaps TRBD2 as D (5 bases). The chain's CDR3 is CASSLSIGVFGSYEQYF. The CDR3 region has the DNA TGTGCCAGCAGTTTATCAATCGGGGTGTTTGGGTCCTACGAGCAGTACTTC.